This record covers a single T cell receptor beta chain. This clone was seen a handful of times. The antigen this receptor binds is unknown. No much larger clonotype is one base removed from it; base qualities were not supplied. The data derive from a study of blood T cell repertoires in COVID-19 (dated by TCRdb to between 2020 and 2021). With respect to the entire study: Collaborator samples came from the United States, Italy and Spain and covered acute and convalescent phases of COVID-19. The material from the prospective study consisted of cDNA or gDNA derived from T cells, B-cell-depleted T cells, or PBMCs. Subjects who had been exposed to COVID-19, were actively infected with it, or had recovered from it provided the deeply sampled blood TCRbeta repertoires that made up the dataset. The repertoires were made available in a free public database intended to serve as a resource for research on the immune response to SARS-CoV-2. The samples were drawn from two sources: the first 160 participants of the ongoing ImmuneRACE study, and fewer than 1,500 subjects contributed by 6 global collaborators. Nearly every sample came with metadata listing a de-identified subject ID, COVID-19 status, age in years and sex. HLA class I and class II types, where available, came from metadata supplied by the sample provider rather than from assay-based typing. Study-wide findings and limitations: The amount of clinical and demographic metadata varied by source and participant and was provided uncurated.

TCRbeta CDR3 regions were amplified from genomic DNA using the immunoSEQ Assay, a bias-controlled multiplex PCR. The original pipeline was this. The number of nucleated cells in each sample was estimated by amplification of reference gene primers within the assay. To quantify the absolute abundance of each unique TCRbeta CDR3 rearrangement, sequence reads were collapsed and filtered. For each sample, productive Simpson clonality was calculated as the square root of Simpson's diversity index across productive rearrangements. TCRdb provides this immuneACCESS table in a form limited to in-frame rearrangements. Some clones are lacking; in checked studies, under half of them reflect an unresolved V gene, and why the rest are absent is not known. V, J and clone size are taken as reported in that table, and D and trimming were inferred from the DNA itself. This sample comprises approximately 210,000 clones, roughly 80% of them detected only once. Roughly 7.8% of the sample comes from the top ten.

CDR1 and CDR2 are drawn from the germline V gene: MDHEN, SYDVKM. The CDR3 sequence holds 14 residues, the cysteine and phenylalanine included. Only CDR3 DNA remains: 42 bases, in frame from the first base. V and J are trimmed by 6 bases and 4 bases, and the gene matches miss 7 bases of the junction. In Seattle, one collaborating source enrolled patients while the infection was active and tracked those patients longitudinally over the course of disease. Each collaborating institution followed its own protocols to collect whole blood in K2EDTA tubes. For TCRbeta analysis, collaborators shipped samples in one of three forms: frozen whole blood, isolated PBMCs, or DNA extracted from either of those sample types.

This clonotype was sampled from a woman aged 80 or over with COVID-19, enrolled during active disease. Here the chain combines TRBV28 and TRBJ1-2; 8 nucleotides in the junction match TRBD1. Sequenced: peripheral blood. The nucleotide sequence reads TGTGCCAGCAGATTTCCGGGACAGGTCTATGGCTACACCTTC. It translates as CASRFPGQVYGYTF.